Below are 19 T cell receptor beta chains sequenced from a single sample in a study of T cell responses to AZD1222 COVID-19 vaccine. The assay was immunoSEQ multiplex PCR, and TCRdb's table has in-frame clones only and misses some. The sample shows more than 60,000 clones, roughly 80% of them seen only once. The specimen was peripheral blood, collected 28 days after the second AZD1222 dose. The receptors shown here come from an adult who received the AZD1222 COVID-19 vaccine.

The CDR3 here is CASTPLGTTGSGANVLTF. As DNA, the CDR3 is TGTGCCAGCACCCCGCTCGGGACAACTGGGTCTGGGGCCAACGTCCTGACTTTC. The chain couples TRBV28 to TRBJ2-6; possibly TRBD1 for D (6 bases). The germline V gene encodes CDR1 MDHEN and CDR2 SYDVKM. This CDR3 contains 18 residues. The V and J ends lost 7 bases and 1 base respectively, with 20 bases between them. Full variable domain (outside the CDR3, taken from reference TRBV28 and TRBJ2-6): DVKVTQSSRYLVKRTGEKVFLECVQDMDHENMFWYRQDPGLGLRLIYFSYDVKMKEKGDIPEGYSVSREKKERFSLILESASTNQTSMYLCASTPLGTTGSGANVLTFGAGSRLTVL.

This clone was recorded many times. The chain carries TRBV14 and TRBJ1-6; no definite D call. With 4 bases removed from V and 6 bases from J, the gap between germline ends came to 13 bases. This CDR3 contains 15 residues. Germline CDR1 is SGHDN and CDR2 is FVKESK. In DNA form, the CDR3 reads TGTGCCAGCAGCCGAAGGGAGGGTCGTAATTCACCCCTCCACTTT. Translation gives CASSRREGRNSPLHF.

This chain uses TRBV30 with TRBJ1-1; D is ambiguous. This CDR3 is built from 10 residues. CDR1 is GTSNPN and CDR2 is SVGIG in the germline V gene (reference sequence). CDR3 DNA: TGTGAATACGGGAACACTGAAGCTTTCTTT. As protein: CEYGNTEAFF.

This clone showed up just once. The CDR3 reads CASSQGSPGTNTEAFF. Here the CDR3 DNA reads TGCGCCAGCAGCCAAGGGTCCCCGGGAACGAACACTGAAGCTTTCTTT. The rearrangement uses TRBV4-1 and TRBJ1-1; D is ambiguous. V was cut by 1 base and J by 1 base, with 13 bases left in between. CDR3 size: 16 residues. The germline CDR1 and CDR2 sequences are MGHRA and YSYEKL.

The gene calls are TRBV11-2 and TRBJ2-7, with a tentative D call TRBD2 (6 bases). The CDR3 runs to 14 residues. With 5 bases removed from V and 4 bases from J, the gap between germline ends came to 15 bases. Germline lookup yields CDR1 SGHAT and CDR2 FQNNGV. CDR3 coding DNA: TGTGCCAGCAGCCCCCGGCACGGGACTTACGAGCAGTACTTC. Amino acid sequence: CASSPRHGTYEQYF.

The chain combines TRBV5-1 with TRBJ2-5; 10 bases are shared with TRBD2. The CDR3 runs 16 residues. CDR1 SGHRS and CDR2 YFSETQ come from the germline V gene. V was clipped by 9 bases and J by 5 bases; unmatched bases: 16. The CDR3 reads CATRGHQREGSETQYF. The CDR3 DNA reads TGCGCCACCAGAGGCCATCAGCGGGAGGGCTCCGAGACCCAGTACTTC.

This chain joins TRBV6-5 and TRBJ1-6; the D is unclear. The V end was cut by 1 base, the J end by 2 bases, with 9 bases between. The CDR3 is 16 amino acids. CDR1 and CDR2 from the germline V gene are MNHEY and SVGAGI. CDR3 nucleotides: TGTGCCAGCAGTTACTACAGTCTAGCCTATAATTCACCCCTCCACTTT. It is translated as CASSYYSLAYNSPLHF.

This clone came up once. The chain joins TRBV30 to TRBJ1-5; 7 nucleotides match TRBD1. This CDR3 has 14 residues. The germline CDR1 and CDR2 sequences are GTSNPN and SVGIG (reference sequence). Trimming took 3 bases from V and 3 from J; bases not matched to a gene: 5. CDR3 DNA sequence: TGTGCCTGGAGGGGGGGACAGCCCAATCAGCCCCAGCATTTT. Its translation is CAWRGGQPNQPQHF.

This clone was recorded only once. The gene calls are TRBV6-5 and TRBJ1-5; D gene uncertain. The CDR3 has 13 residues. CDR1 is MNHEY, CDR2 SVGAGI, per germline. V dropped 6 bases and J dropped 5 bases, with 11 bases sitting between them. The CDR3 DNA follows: TGTGCCAGCAGCTCGGAGAAGTATCAGCCCCAGCATTTT. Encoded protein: CASSSEKYQPQHF.

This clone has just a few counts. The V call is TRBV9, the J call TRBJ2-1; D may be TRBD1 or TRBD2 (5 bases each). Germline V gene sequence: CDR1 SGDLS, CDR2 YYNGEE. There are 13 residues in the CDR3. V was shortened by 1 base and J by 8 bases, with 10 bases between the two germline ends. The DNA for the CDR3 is TGTGCCAGCAGCGTAACCACGGGACATGAGCAGTTCTTC. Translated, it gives CASSVTTGHEQFF. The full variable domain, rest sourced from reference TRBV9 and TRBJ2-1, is DSGVTQTPKHLITATGQRVTLRCSPRSGDLSVYWYQQSLDQGLQFLIQYYNGEERAKGNILERFSAQQFPDLHSELNLSSLELGDSALYFCASSVTTGHEQFFGPGTRLTVL.

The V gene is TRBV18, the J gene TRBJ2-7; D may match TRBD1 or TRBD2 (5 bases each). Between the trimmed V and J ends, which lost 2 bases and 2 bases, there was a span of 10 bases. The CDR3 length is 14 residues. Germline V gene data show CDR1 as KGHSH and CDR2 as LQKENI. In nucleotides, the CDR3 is TGTGCCAGCTCACCAGGGGACGAAGCCTACGAGCAGTACTTC. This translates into CASSPGDEAYEQYF.

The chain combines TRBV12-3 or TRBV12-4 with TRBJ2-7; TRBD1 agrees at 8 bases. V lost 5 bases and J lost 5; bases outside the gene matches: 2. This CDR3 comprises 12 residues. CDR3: CASSKTGDEQYF. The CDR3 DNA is TGTGCCAGCAGTAAGACAGGGGACGAGCAGTACTTC.

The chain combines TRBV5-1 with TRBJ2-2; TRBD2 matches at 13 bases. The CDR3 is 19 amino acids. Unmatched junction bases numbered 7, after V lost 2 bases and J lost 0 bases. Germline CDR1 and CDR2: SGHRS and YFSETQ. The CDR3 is CASSFRTSGGPTNTGELFF. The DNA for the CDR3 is TGCGCCAGCAGCTTCCGGACTAGCGGGGGCCCTACGAACACCGGGGAGCTGTTTTTT.

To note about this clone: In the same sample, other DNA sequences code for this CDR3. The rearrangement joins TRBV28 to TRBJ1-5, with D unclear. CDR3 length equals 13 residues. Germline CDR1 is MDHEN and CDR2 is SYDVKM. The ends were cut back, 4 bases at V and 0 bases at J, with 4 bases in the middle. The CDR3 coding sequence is TGTGCCAGCAGTTATGATAGCAATCAGCCCCAGCATTTT. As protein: CASSYDSNQPQHF.

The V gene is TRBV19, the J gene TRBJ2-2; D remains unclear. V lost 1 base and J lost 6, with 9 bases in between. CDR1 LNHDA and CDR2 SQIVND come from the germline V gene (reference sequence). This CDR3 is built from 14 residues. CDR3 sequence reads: CASSIGRWAGELFF. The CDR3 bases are TGTGCCAGTAGTATAGGGCGGTGGGCCGGGGAGCTGTTTTTT.

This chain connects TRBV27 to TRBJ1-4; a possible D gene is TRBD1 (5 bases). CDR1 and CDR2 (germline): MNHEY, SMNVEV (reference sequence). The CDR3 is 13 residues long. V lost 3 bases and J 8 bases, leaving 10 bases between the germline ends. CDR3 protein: CASSFRGGEKLFF. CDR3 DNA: TGTGCCAGCAGTTTCCGGGGGGGAGAAAAACTGTTTTTT.

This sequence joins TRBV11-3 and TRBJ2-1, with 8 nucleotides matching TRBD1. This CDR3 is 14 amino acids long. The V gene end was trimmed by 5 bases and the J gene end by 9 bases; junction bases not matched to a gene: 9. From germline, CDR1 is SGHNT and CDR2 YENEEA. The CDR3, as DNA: TGTGCCAGCAGCCTCAGACAGGGGTTTGCTGAGCAGTTCTTC. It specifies CASSLRQGFAEQFF.

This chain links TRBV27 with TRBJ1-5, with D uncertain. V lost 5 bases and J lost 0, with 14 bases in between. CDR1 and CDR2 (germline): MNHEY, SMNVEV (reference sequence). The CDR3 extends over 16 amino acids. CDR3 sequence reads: CASSRAFSHSNQPQHF. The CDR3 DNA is TGTGCCAGCAGTAGGGCATTCAGCCATAGCAATCAGCCCCAGCATTTT.

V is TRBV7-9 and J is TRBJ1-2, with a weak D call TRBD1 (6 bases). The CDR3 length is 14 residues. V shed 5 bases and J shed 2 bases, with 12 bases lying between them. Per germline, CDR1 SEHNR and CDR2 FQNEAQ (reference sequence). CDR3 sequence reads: CASSPDGGNYGYTF. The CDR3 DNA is TGTGCCAGCAGCCCTGACGGGGGCAACTATGGCTACACCTTC.